The 32 T cell receptor beta chains below were found in one sample sequenced in a study of long-term antiretroviral therapy in people with HIV. This was the immunoSEQ v3.0 assay at survey level. The data were produced by immunoSEQ multiplex PCR, yet TCRdb's version contains in-frame clones alone and is incomplete. The sample lists 25,000 to 40,000 clones, roughly 96% occurring once. The material was unsorted PBMCs, obtained approximately 6.6 years after starting antiretroviral therapy. These receptors originate from a man younger than 40 with HIV.

CDR3 amino acids: CASSPPGQYNEQFF. The CDR3 nucleotides are TGCGCCAGCAGTCCTCCGGGACAGTACAATGAGCAGTTCTTC. The chain recombines TRBV5-1 with TRBJ2-1, with TRBD1 matching over 7 bases. The CDR3 contains 14 residues. The germline V gene has CDR1 SGHRS and CDR2 YFSETQ. J was trimmed by 4 bases and V by 5 bases; bases with no gene match: 6.

This sequence joins TRBV10-3 and TRBJ2-3; 13 bases agree with TRBD2. Trimming at V came to 8 bases and at J to 3 bases, leaving 17 bases not matched to a gene. The CDR3 is 19 residues long. The V gene's germline CDR1 is ENHRY and CDR2 SYGVKD. In DNA form, the CDR3 reads TGTGCCATCGGGGTTGGCGGACTAGCGGGAGTCTTAGGTACAGATACGCAGTATTTT. Its protein is CAIGVGGLAGVLGTDTQYF.

This chain connects TRBV4-3 to TRBJ2-6; D might be TRBD1 or TRBD2, each matching 5 bases. From germline, CDR1 is LGHNA and CDR2 YSLEER. V was pared by 5 bases and J by 2 bases, with 10 bases between. The CDR3 sequence is 15 residues long. The CDR3 region has the DNA TGCGCCAGCAGCTACGGGGCACCTGGGGCCAACGTCCTGACTTTC. It translates to CASSYGAPGANVLTF.

The rearrangement joins TRBV29-1 to TRBJ2-7, with TRBD1 matching over 10 bases. The germline V gene encodes CDR1 SQVTM and CDR2 ANQGSEA. V was clipped by 4 bases and J by 4 bases; unmatched bases: 1. The CDR3 loop spans 12 amino acids. The CDR3 sequence: CSVGGQGYEQYF. The CDR3 nucleotides read TGCAGCGTTGGGGGACAGGGGTACGAGCAGTACTTC.

The V gene is TRBV6-5, the J gene TRBJ2-1, with D perhaps TRBD2 (5 bases). Looked up from germline, CDR1 is MNHEY and CDR2 is SVGAGI. Between the trimmed V and J ends, which lost 7 bases and 9 bases, there was a span of 19 bases. The CDR3 loop spans 14 amino acids. The CDR3 sequence is CASTPRTVSGEQFF. Written as DNA, the CDR3 is TGTGCCAGCACCCCCCGGACTGTTTCGGGTGAGCAGTTCTTC.

CDR3 bases: TGTGCCAGCAGCCCGGTGGCGGGAGGTGAGGCCGGGGAGCTGTTTTTT. This encodes CASSPVAGGEAGELFF. This chain joins TRBV5-4 and TRBJ2-2; 8 nucleotides match TRBD2. Germline V gives CDR1 SGHNT, CDR2 YYREEE (reference sequence). The CDR3 runs 16 residues. J gave up 6 bases and V 4 bases, and 11 bases lay outside the gene matches.

This rearrangement joins TRBV29-1 to TRBJ2-5, with D possibly being TRBD2 (5 bases). V was cut by 3 bases and J by 3 bases, with 14 bases left in between. CDR1 and CDR2 (germline): SQVTM, ANQGSEA. The CDR3 is 14 amino acids. The CDR3 bases are TGCAGCGTTGAGTTTTCGGGGATGGAAGAGACCCAGTACTTC. Amino acids: CSVEFSGMEETQYF.

This chain joins TRBV5-6 and TRBJ2-1; possible D gene TRBD2, 6 bases. Trimming shortened V by 2 bases and J by 2 bases, and 11 bases separated the two germline ends. This CDR3 is 15 amino acids long. CDR1 is SGHDT, CDR2 YYEEEE, per germline. Here the CDR3 reads CASSFQGLPYNEQFF. The CDR3 DNA sequence: TGTGCCAGCAGCTTCCAGGGACTCCCCTACAATGAGCAGTTCTTC.

V usage is TRBV27 and J usage is TRBJ2-1; TRBD1 might be the D (6 bases). CDR3 size: 15 residues. Trimming left V 3 bases short and J 0 bases short, with 9 bases between. CDR1 and CDR2 from the germline V gene are MNHEY and SMNVEV (reference sequence). CDR3 in amino acids: CASSFLGASYNEQFF. In nucleotides, the CDR3 is TGTGCCAGCAGTTTTTTGGGGGCCTCCTACAATGAGCAGTTCTTC.

V is TRBV7-2 and J is TRBJ1-3; D remains ambiguous. From germline, CDR1 is SGHTA and CDR2 FQGNSA. The CDR3 contains 13 residues. Trimming removed 5 bases at V and 0 bases at J, with 5 bases between. For the CDR3, the DNA is TGTGCCAGCAGCCGCAGCTCTGGAAACACCATATATTTT. It is translated as CASSRSSGNTIYF.

This chain links TRBV6-5 with TRBJ1-1; D is unclear. V was cut by 5 bases and J by 4 bases, with 11 bases left in between. Germline CDR1 reads MNHEY; CDR2 reads SVGAGI. CDR3 length: 13 residues. The CDR3 sequence is CASSPSRVTEAFF. CDR3 nucleotide sequence: TGTGCCAGCAGTCCCTCGAGGGTCACTGAAGCTTTCTTT.

The chain employs TRBV9 and TRBJ1-2; D is undetermined. V shed 2 bases and J shed 8 bases, with 13 bases lying between them. The CDR3 sequence is 13 residues long. Germline V gives CDR1 SGDLS, CDR2 YYNGEE. CDR3 sequence (DNA): TGTGCCAGCAGCGTTTTGCAGTCAGTGGGCTACACCTTC. It encodes CASSVLQSVGYTF.

V is TRBV10-3 and J is TRBJ1-6, with a possible D match to TRBD1 (5 bases). Germline-derived CDR1 and CDR2 are ENHRY and SYGVKD. V was pared by 6 bases and J by 7 bases, with 7 bases between. The CDR3 length is 12 residues. Here the CDR3 reads CAIRQGNSPLHF. CDR3 nucleotide sequence: TGTGCCATCAGGCAGGGAAATTCACCCCTCCACTTT.

V usage is TRBV9 and J usage is TRBJ2-3, with TRBD2 matching over 8 bases. In germline, CDR1 is SGDLS, CDR2 YYNGEE. V trimming: 5 bases; J trimming: 5 bases; junction bases outside the gene matches: 10. The CDR3 loop spans 15 amino acids. CDR3 DNA: TGTGCCAGCAGTTACTCGGGGGGGGCGGGAGATACGCAGTATTTT. Its protein is CASSYSGGAGDTQYF. The whole variable domain, remainder taken from reference TRBV9 and TRBJ2-3, is DSGVTQTPKHLITATGQRVTLRCSPRSGDLSVYWYQQSLDQGLQFLIQYYNGEERAKGNILERFSAQQFPDLHSELNLSSLELGDSALYFCASSYSGGAGDTQYFGPGTRLTVL.

The V gene is TRBV9, the J gene TRBJ2-6; TRBD1 might be the D (6 bases). Deletions cut 0 bases from V and 4 bases from J, with 14 bases between. CDR1 and CDR2 (germline): SGDLS, YYNGEE. The CDR3 is 17 residues long. DNA of the CDR3: TGTGCCAGCAGCGTAGAGGTGGGGGCGCGGGGGGCCAACGTCCTGACTTTC. As protein: CASSVEVGARGANVLTF.

The chain uses TRBV27 and TRBJ1-1; D ambiguous. Germline V lookup: CDR1 MNHEY, CDR2 SMNVEV (reference sequence). V lost 5 bases and J 2 bases, leaving 21 bases between the germline ends. The CDR3 spans 17 residues. This CDR3 is CASSPALPGGFNTEAFF. CDR3 nucleotides: TGTGCCAGCAGTCCGGCCCTCCCGGGAGGCTTTAACACTGAAGCTTTCTTT.

V is TRBV19 and J is TRBJ2-2; D is perhaps TRBD1 (5 bases). CDR1 LNHDA and CDR2 SQIVND come from the germline V gene (reference sequence). V was shortened by 6 bases and J by 7 bases, with 12 bases between the two germline ends. The CDR3 runs to 13 residues. CDR3 protein: CASRWGLNGELFF. The CDR3 DNA sequence: TGTGCCAGTAGGTGGGGCCTTAACGGGGAGCTGTTTTTT. The full variable domain, in which reference TRBV19 and TRBJ2-2 provide the parts outside the CDR3, is DGGITQSPKYLFRKEGQNVTLSCEQNLNHDAMYWYRQDPGQGLRLIYYSQIVNDFQKGDIAEGYSVSREKKESFPLTVTSAQKNPTAFYLCASRWGLNGELFFGEGSRLTVL.

This chain links TRBV2 with TRBJ2-7; 8 bases map to TRBD2. Germline V gives CDR1 SNHLY, CDR2 FYNNEI. After removal of 3 bases from V and 2 bases from J, the junction contained 6 bases not matched to a gene. The CDR3 consists of 15 residues. CDR3 region: CASSDVLAAPYEQYF. The CDR3 bases are TGTGCCAGCAGTGACGTACTAGCGGCCCCCTACGAGCAGTACTTC.

This chain links TRBV12-5 with TRBJ2-7; no clear D gene. CDR1 LGHNT and CDR2 FRNRAP come from the germline V gene. V was pared by 5 bases and J by 7 bases, with 12 bases between. The CDR3 is made up of 12 amino acids. The CDR3 spells CASGLENWEQYF. Here the CDR3 DNA reads TGTGCTAGTGGTCTTGAAAACTGGGAGCAGTACTTC.

The V gene is TRBV6-1, the J gene TRBJ1-1; D possibly corresponds to TRBD1 (6 bases). Germline V gene data show CDR1 as MNHNS and CDR2 as SASEGT. Between the trimmed V and J ends, which lost 1 base and 1 base, there was a span of 13 bases. The CDR3 sequence is 16 residues long. The CDR3 DNA reads as TGTGCCAGCAGTGAAGAGGGGGGTGGACAGAACACTGAAGCTTTCTTT. This gives the protein CASSEEGGGQNTEAFF.

The chain has TRBV9 and TRBJ1-1, with no clear D. Germline assignment: CDR1 SGDLS and CDR2 YYNGEE. Trimming took off 7 bases at V and 3 bases at J, with 10 bases between the two ends. The CDR3 contains 12 residues. Here the CDR3 DNA reads TGTGCCAGCGCGGGTGGGGACACTGAAGCTTTCTTT. It encodes CASAGGDTEAFF.

The genes are TRBV7-2 and TRBJ2-2; perhaps TRBD2 as D (5 bases). Germline V lookup: CDR1 SGHTA, CDR2 FQGNSA. The CDR3 is 13 amino acids. V was clipped by 2 bases and J by 5 bases, with 6 bases between them. The CDR3 reads CASSLWTTGELFF. CDR3 nucleotide sequence: TGTGCCAGCAGCTTATGGACTACCGGGGAGCTGTTTTTT.

The chain is built from TRBV9 and TRBJ2-2; D may be TRBD1 (7 bases). V was cut by 4 bases and J by 7 bases, with 17 bases left in between. CDR1 is SGDLS and CDR2 is YYNGEE in the germline V gene. The CDR3 consists of 15 residues. The CDR3 DNA follows: TGTGCCAGCAGCACCAAGGAGGGGGCCGGCGGGGAGCTGTTTTTT. As protein: CASSTKEGAGGELFF.

The chain joins TRBV4-3 to TRBJ2-1; no clear D gene. Germline CDR1 reads LGHNA; CDR2 reads YSLEER. This CDR3 is 14 amino acids long. V lost 1 base to trimming and J lost 4 bases, with 8 bases between them. The DNA for the CDR3 is TGCGCCAGCAGCCAAGCGCTATATTACAATGAGCAGTTCTTC. Protein sequence: CASSQALYYNEQFF.

The chain couples TRBV13 to TRBJ1-2; D is possibly TRBD1 (5 bases). This CDR3 has 15 amino acids. The germline CDR1 and CDR2 sequences are PRHDT and FYEKMQ (reference sequence). V was shortened by 4 bases and J by 8 bases, with 20 bases between the two germline ends. In DNA form, the CDR3 reads TGTGCCAGCAGCTCAGAGGGCCGTGGGACGGGGGGCTACACCTTC. The encoded protein is CASSSEGRGTGGYTF.

The V call is TRBV9, the J call TRBJ2-7, with 8 bases that match TRBD1. The junction had 16 bases not matched to a gene; V was cut back by 2 bases and J by 3 bases. Germline V gene data show CDR1 as SGDLS and CDR2 as YYNGEE. The CDR3 is 18 amino acids. CDR3: CASSVGTGARNIYYEQYF. The CDR3, as DNA: TGTGCCAGCAGCGTTGGGACAGGCGCACGAAACATCTACTACGAGCAGTACTTC.

The chain couples TRBV27 to TRBJ2-2; 9 nucleotides align to TRBD2. The germline gives CDR1 MNHEY, CDR2 SMNVEV (reference sequence). The CDR3 runs 17 residues. The V gene end was trimmed by 3 bases and the J gene end by 2 bases; junction bases not matched to a gene: 7. The CDR3 here is CASSFSAGGINTGELFF. CDR3 in DNA: TGTGCCAGCAGTTTCTCAGCGGGGGGAATTAACACCGGGGAGCTGTTTTTT.

The chain recombines TRBV2 with TRBJ1-1, with no clear D. Germline V gene data show CDR1 as SNHLY and CDR2 as FYNNEI. Trimming left V 2 bases short and J 7 bases short, with 14 bases between. This CDR3 contains 14 residues. The CDR3: CASSEIGLSFEAFF. The CDR3 coding sequence is TGTGCCAGCAGTGAAATTGGCCTCTCTTTTGAAGCTTTCTTT.

CDR3 sequence (DNA): TGTGCCAGCAGCCTCAACCCTGGGACGCCCATGGAGACCCAGTACTTC. It codes for CASSLNPGTPMETQYF. The gene calls are TRBV7-2 and TRBJ2-5; D might be TRBD1 or TRBD2, each matching 5 bases. CDR1 and CDR2 from the germline V gene are SGHTA and FQGNSA. The CDR3 has 16 residues. Trimming pared 5 bases from V and 5 bases from J, leaving 21 bases between.

The chain joins TRBV7-2 to TRBJ2-3; no reliable D call. Trimming pared 2 bases from V and 0 bases from J, leaving 15 bases between. The CDR3 extends over 17 amino acids. Germline V gene lookup returns CDR1 SGHTA and CDR2 FQGNSA. The CDR3 nucleotides are TGTGCCAGCAGCTTAATCCAGCTTATTACTAGCACAGATACGCAGTATTTT. The encoded protein is CASSLIQLITSTDTQYF. Together with reference TRBV7-2 and TRBJ2-3, the CDR3 gives the full variable domain: GAGVSQSPSNKVTEKGKDVELRCDPISGHTALYWYRQSLGQGLEFLIYFQGNSAPDKSGLPSDRFSAERTGGSVSTLTIQRTQQEDSAVYLCASSLIQLITSTDTQYFGPGTRLTVL.

The chain carries TRBV4-1 and TRBJ2-3; D may correspond to TRBD1 or TRBD2 (5 bases each). V shed 4 bases and J shed 10 bases, with 24 bases lying between them. Germline V CDR1 and CDR2: MGHRA, YSYEKL. CDR3 size: 16 residues. CDR3 sequence (DNA): TGCGCCAGCAGCCCCCTCGGTGAGGGCAGGGAACGGCCGCAGTATTTT. Translating gives CASSPLGEGRERPQYF.

V and J are TRBV9 and TRBJ1-2; TRBD1 might be the D (5 bases). Germline V gives CDR1 SGDLS, CDR2 YYNGEE. The germline V and J ends were trimmed by 3 bases and 5 bases, with 11 bases remaining between them. This CDR3 region has 13 residues. Here the CDR3 reads CASSGNGGYGYTF. The DNA for the CDR3 is TGTGCCAGCAGCGGCAACGGGGGGTATGGCTACACCTTC.